This T cell receptor (beta chain) was sequenced in a study of identical twins (dated by TCRdb to the mid-2010s). Concerning the study at large: TCR alpha and beta repertoires from monozygotic twins, unrelated adults of various ages and cord blood were deep-sequenced to test whether fetal clonotypes persist. Replicate twin experiments were performed at different times using different library preparation protocols to rule out contamination.

In the case of this clonotype: What antigen it recognizes has not been identified. The sample holds no much larger clone one base away, and base qualities are not on file.

The trim is 3 bases for V and 4 bases for J, with a gap of 16 bases between the germline ends. The CDR3 sequence holds 15 residues, the cysteine and phenylalanine included. CDR3 DNA is the only sequence kept; it has 45 bases, read in frame from the first base. CDR1 is given as MDHEN and CDR2 as SYDVKM, both from the germline V gene. General conclusions and limits of the study: Because the same donors could not be followed over many years, conclusions were based on cross-sectional statistical analysis. In monozygotic twins, recombination models systematically underestimated out-of-frame TCR alpha sharing, but the models matched the sharing seen between unrelated individuals. Out-of-frame TCR alpha sequences shared between twins showed an excess of low generation-probability sequences compared with coincidental sharing between unrelated individuals. Excess twin sharing in beta out-of-frame sequences was weaker because fewer shared sequences lowered the signal-to-noise ratio. Fewer insertions were carried by abundant cord blood beta clonotypes; a weaker similar trend was observed in young adult naive repertoires, while no such trend was observed in memory repertoires. Zero-insertion analyses could be partly confounded by invariant T cells such as MAIT and iNKT, though diverse VJ usage argued against such confounding for most clonotypes.

Every donor in the study was a healthy Caucasian. Three pairs of female monozygotic twins, all aged roughly 18 to 29 years, were included in the twin cohort. Peripheral blood mononuclear cells were used as the source from which RNA for TCR libraries was isolated. Library preparation was by 5' RACE. For sequencing, an Illumina HiSeq 2000 was employed. Template switching introduced a universal primer binding site; the final cDNA contained a unique molecular identifier, enabling accurate counting of TCR cDNA molecules. Specific primers in the conserved constant-segment region were used to synthesize first-strand cDNA for the TCR alpha and beta chains. To control for contamination, every cDNA library was double barcoded, receiving both a SMART-Mk sample barcode and Illumina barcodes. TruSeq adapter sequences, together with Illumina sample barcodes, were added in two successive PCR steps. The TCR alpha and beta cDNA libraries were sequenced on the Illumina HiSeq platform using custom primers. In the paper's pipeline: MiGEC processed the raw reads to extract unique molecular identifiers, while MiXCR was used to determine the CDR3 positions. For each individual, recombination models were inferred using an EM algorithm with the repgenHMM and IGoR tools. The analysis of shared clonotypes was done with the tcR package in R, with sharing normalized by the product of cloneset sizes. To study raw recombination free of thymic and clonal selection effects, out-of-frame nonproductive sequences were analyzed. The public reads were reanalyzed by TCRdb: fastp trimming at Q25, MiXCR alignment, in-frame beta chains only. All rows with the same CDR3 protein become a single entry with the most common DNA and genes. V and J calls and clone size were set by TCRdb, not the authors. The sample yields roughly 570,000 distinct CDR3 sequences; around a tenth were counted once. The top ten clones comprise around 3.2% of the sample.

These data also featured in a second study, about yellow fever vaccine responses in identical twins. The second investigation adds: The T cell response to vaccination in identical twins was reported by the authors to appear partly convergent and partly personalized. In identical twins, the study followed T cell clones that responded to the vaccine with precision.

The receptor was derived from a woman aged 18-29 years in good health. Specimen: PBMCs. The rearrangement joined TRBV28 to TRBJ2-7; the D segment could be TRBD1, given 5 matching bases. Here the CDR3 is given as CASSLGQANGYEQYF. The DNA sequence is as follows: TGTGCCAGCAGTTTGGGGCAGGCTAATGGATACGAGCAGTACTTC.